Listed here are 28 T cell receptor beta chains from one sample, sequenced in a study of T cells in Graves' hyperthyroidism and ophthalmopathy. The source material, RNA transcripts, was used to amplify TCR beta CDR3 regions. First-round RT-PCR of the TCR CDR3 relied on the HTBI primer set. A single record per CDR3 protein comes from TCRdb applying MiXCR to the multiplex PCR reads. The sample has about 680,000 distinct CDR3 sequences, just over 35% seen once. The sequenced sample was blood. Receptors originate from a woman in her 40s with Graves' hyperthyroidism.

This clonotype was found many times. The chain couples TRBV29-1 to TRBJ2-5; a weak D match, TRBD1 (5 bases). V lost 0 bases, J lost 5 bases, and 10 bases lay in between. CDR1 and CDR2 (germline): SQVTM, ANQGSEA. This CDR3 is 13 amino acids long. This CDR3 reads CSVEDRVLETQYF. CDR3 in DNA: TGCAGCGTTGAAGACAGGGTTTTGGAGACCCAGTACTTC.

This clonotype was seen only once. The chain joins TRBV5-1 to TRBJ2-7, with D perhaps TRBD1 (5 bases). The V gene's germline CDR1 is SGHRS and CDR2 YFSETQ. Trimming removed 0 bases from V and 4 bases from J, with 11 bases in between. The CDR3 runs to 14 residues. This CDR3 reads CASSLGAGQYEQYF. As DNA, the CDR3 is TGCGCCAGCAGCTTGGGGGCAGGGCAGTACGAGCAGTACTTC.

This clonotype was seen many times. The chain joins TRBV7-9 to TRBJ1-6; D is unresolved. CDR3 length equals 15 residues. V was cut by 5 bases and J by 9 bases, with 17 bases left in between. Germline CDR1 is SEHNR and CDR2 is FQNEAQ (reference sequence). The CDR3 nucleotides read TGTGCCAGCAGCCTTAGGGAACTTAGTACTTCACCCCTCCACTTT. Its protein is CASSLRELSTSPLHF.

The J gene is TRBJ2-5, the V gene TRBV2; maybe TRBD1 (5 bases). Germline CDR1 and CDR2: SNHLY and FYNNEI. The CDR3 has 12 residues. The V and J ends lost 4 bases and 10 bases respectively, with 13 bases between them. The CDR3 loop reads CASSVQGYDQYF. The CDR3 bases are TGTGCCAGCAGTGTGCAGGGTTATGACCAGTACTTC.

This chain links TRBV10-3 with TRBJ2-2, with a possible D match to TRBD2 (6 bases). Per germline, CDR1 ENHRY and CDR2 SYGVKD. V lost 10 bases, J lost 5 bases, and 20 bases lay in between. The CDR3 length is 15 residues. CDR3 sequence reads: CASSLRDSATGELFF. In DNA form, the CDR3 reads TGTGCCAGCAGCCTCCGGGACTCAGCGACCGGGGAGCTGTTTTTT.

This clonotype was observed a handful of times. The chain has TRBV6-5 and TRBJ1-1; D is perhaps TRBD1 (5 bases). The CDR3 consists of 13 residues. Trimming pared 6 bases from V and 1 base from J, leaving 9 bases between. Germline V gene sequence: CDR1 MNHEY, CDR2 SVGAGI. The CDR3 sequence is CASRGTWNTEAFF. DNA of the CDR3: TGTGCCAGCAGGGGGACCTGGAACACTGAAGCTTTCTTT.

This clonotype occurred a few times. The chain is built from TRBV12-3 or TRBV12-4 and TRBJ2-7, with 7 bases matching TRBD2. With 2 bases clipped from V and 0 bases from J, the junction kept 13 bases outside the gene matches. The CDR3 spans 18 residues. The CDR3 DNA reads TGTGCCAGCAGTTTAAAAGGTTATAGGCTAGCGGTCTCCTACGAGCAGTACTTC. Translating gives CASSLKGYRLAVSYEQYF.

J is TRBJ1-3 and V is TRBV6-5, with 7 nucleotides matching TRBD1. Trimming took 4 bases from V and 3 from J; bases not matched to a gene: 6. This CDR3 is 15 amino acids long. The V gene's germline CDR1 is MNHEY and CDR2 SVGAGI. The DNA for the CDR3 is TGTGCCAGCAGTTTAGACAGGGATGGTGGAAACACCATATATTTT. Amino acid sequence: CASSLDRDGGNTIYF.

Only a few counts were recorded for this clonotype. The genes are TRBV19 and TRBJ1-5; D is ambiguous. The germline V and J ends were trimmed by 4 bases and 0 bases, with 10 bases remaining between them. The CDR3 totals 15 residues. Germline values: CDR1 LNHDA, CDR2 SQIVND (reference sequence). As DNA, the CDR3 is TGTGCCAGTAGTACTACTGGAGCTAGCAATCAGCCCCAGCATTTT. Amino acids: CASSTTGASNQPQHF.

This clonotype appeared a few times. The CDR3 DNA reads as TGTGCCAGCAGCCCGGACAGCCTTCTGAATCAGCCCCAGCATTTT. Its protein is CASSPDSLLNQPQHF. The V call is TRBV12-3 or TRBV12-4, the J call TRBJ1-5, with D maybe TRBD1 (6 bases). CDR3 length equals 15 residues. The V end was cut by 6 bases, the J end by 4 bases, with 16 bases between.

A remark on this clonotype: The junction differs from germline at one of its ends, possibly a read error. The chain couples TRBV10-2 to TRBJ1-1; no clear D. Germline V gene lookup returns CDR1 WSHSY and CDR2 SAAADI. CDR3 size: 14 residues. The CDR3 bases are TGTGCCAGCAGTCATCTTGCGGGTGGGACTGAAGCTTTCTTT. Translating it yields CASSHLAGGTEAFF.

V usage is TRBV28 and J usage is TRBJ1-5; weak D call: TRBD1 (6 bases). V was trimmed by 4 bases and J by 7 bases, leaving 14 bases between them. CDR3 size: 14 residues. Looked up from germline, CDR1 is MDHEN and CDR2 is SYDVKM. CDR3 sequence reads: CASSSRQGLQPQHF. The CDR3, as DNA: TGTGCCAGCAGTTCCCGGCAGGGGTTACAGCCCCAGCATTTT.

The chain recombines TRBV4-2 with TRBJ1-5, with D possibly TRBD1 on 5 matching bases. Germline V gene sequence: CDR1 LGHNA, CDR2 YNFKEQ. The length of the CDR3 is 17 residues. The V and J ends lost 3 bases and 0 bases respectively, with 15 bases between them. The CDR3 DNA reads TGTGCCAGCAGCCAGGACCAACAGGTTTCTAGCAATCAGCCCCAGCATTTT. Encoded protein: CASSQDQQVSSNQPQHF.

The chain has TRBV10-3 and TRBJ1-5; 9 bases map to TRBD1. V dropped 10 bases and J dropped 5; count of bases not matched to a gene: 12. The CDR3 is 15 residues long. The germline CDR1 and CDR2 sequences are ENHRY and SYGVKD. The CDR3 nucleotides are TGTGCCAGCAGATCGGGACAGGGTGGATATCAGCCCCAGCATTTT. Amino acids: CASRSGQGGYQPQHF.

This clonotype was seen a few times. The chain employs TRBV10-3 and TRBJ2-7, with 10 bases that match TRBD2. The closer fit of TRBJ2-1 to the DNA end suggests the J call may be wrong. Germline loops: CDR1 ENHRY, CDR2 SYGVKD. There are 16 residues in the CDR3. As DNA, the CDR3 is TGTGCCATCAGTGAAGAGCGGGAGGGTTCCTACAATGAGCAGTTCTTC. Encoded protein: CAISEEREGSYNEQFF.

In this sample, this clonotype turned up a few times. The chain recombines TRBV20-1 with TRBJ2-7; possibly TRBD2 for D (6 bases). Per germline, CDR1 DFQATT and CDR2 SNEGSKA (reference sequence). Deletions cut 1 base from V and 2 bases from J, with 15 bases between. The CDR3 is 15 amino acids. DNA of the CDR3: TGCAGTGCTAGAGGGTCCACGGGACTTACCTACGAGCAGTACTTC. Translating gives CSARGSTGLTYEQYF.

Concerning this clonotype itself: A much larger clone lies a single base off, so this may be a read error. The chain combines TRBV12-3 or TRBV12-4 with TRBJ1-1; a weak D match, TRBD1 (5 bases). The CDR3 runs 13 residues. V gave up 5 bases and J gave up 3 bases, with 10 bases separating them. CDR3 protein: CASSPGVHTEAFF. DNA for the CDR3: TGTGCCAGCAGTCCGGGGGTACACACTGAAGCTTTCTTT.

The genes are TRBV10-3 and TRBJ2-6; tentatively, D is TRBD2 (6 bases). Trimming stripped 11 bases from V and 2 bases from J, with 13 bases between. CDR1 and CDR2 from the germline V gene are ENHRY and SYGVKD. The CDR3 has 14 residues. The CDR3 nucleotides are TGTGCCCCCCTGGAGGGGACTGGGGCCAACGTCCTGACTTTC. Translating gives CAPLEGTGANVLTF.

This clonotype was counted ten times or more. The chain recombines TRBV11-2 with TRBJ2-7, with 10 bases aligning to TRBD1. The CDR3 length is 15 residues. The germline gives CDR1 SGHAT, CDR2 FQNNGV. J was trimmed by 5 bases and V by 1 base; bases with no gene match: 5. The DNA for the CDR3 is TGTGCCAGCAGCTTAGGAGGGGACAGGGGCAACGAGCAGTACTTC. Amino acid sequence: CASSLGGDRGNEQYF. The full variable domain, completed using reference TRBV11-2 and TRBJ2-7, is EAGVAQSPRYKIIEKRQSVAFWCNPISGHATLYWYQQILGQGPKLLIQFQNNGVVDDSQLPKDRFSAERLKGVDSTLKIQPAKLEDSAVYLCASSLGGDRGNEQYFGPGTRLTVT.

This chain uses TRBV7-3 with TRBJ2-7; either TRBD1 or TRBD2 may supply D (5 bases each). The ends were cut back, 5 bases at V and 3 bases at J, with 11 bases in the middle. There are 13 residues in the CDR3. Germline lookup yields CDR1 SGHTA and CDR2 FQGTGA. CDR3 bases: TGTGCCAGCAGCCCAGGGAGTATCTACGAGCAGTACTTC. It specifies CASSPGSIYEQYF.

In this sample, this clonotype turned up many times. V gene TRBV19 combines with J gene TRBJ1-1; TRBD1 is a possible D gene (5 bases). V shed 0 bases and J shed 5 bases, with 10 bases lying between them. Germline CDR1 reads LNHDA; CDR2 reads SQIVND (reference sequence). CDR3 length: 14 amino acids. The CDR3 sequence: CASSIDRELTEAFF. As DNA, the CDR3 is TGTGCCAGTAGTATAGACAGGGAGTTAACTGAAGCTTTCTTT.

This clonotype was seen once. J is TRBJ2-7 and V is TRBV5-4; D gene unclear. Germline CDR1 reads SGHNT; CDR2 reads YYREEE (reference sequence). V lost 4 bases, J lost 5 bases, and 16 bases lay in between. The CDR3 loop spans 14 amino acids. The CDR3 sequence: CASSPSPAPHEQYF. The DNA of the CDR3 is TGTGCCAGCAGCCCCTCCCCAGCTCCCCACGAGCAGTACTTC.

A word on this clonotype: A much larger clone is a single base away; this may be a read error. The J gene is TRBJ2-5, the V gene TRBV11-1, with D possibly TRBD2 on 7 matching bases. The length of the CDR3 is 15 residues. Germline CDR1 is SGHAT and CDR2 is FQDESV (reference sequence). The CDR3 DNA is TGTGCCAGCAGCGACCCGGGGGGCGAGCGAGAGGCCCAGTACTTC. Translated: CASSDPGGEREAQYF.

For this clonotype: The junction departs from germline at one end; a sequencing error may be responsible. The genes are TRBV12-3 or TRBV12-4 and TRBJ1-5, with TRBD1 matching 7 bases. The CDR3 length is 16 residues. This chain's CDR3 is CASSPLPGQSSQPQHF. The CDR3 DNA follows: TGTGCCAGCAGTCCCCTCCCGGGACAGAGCAGTCAGCCCCAGCATTTT.

This chain links TRBV6-5 with TRBJ1-5; tentative D call: TRBD1 (6 bases). Trimming removed 6 bases from V and 1 base from J, with 16 bases in between. This CDR3 comprises 16 residues. Germline V gene data show CDR1 as MNHEY and CDR2 as SVGAGI. CDR3 protein: CASRREAGASNQPQHF. CDR3 bases: TGTGCCAGCAGACGGGAGGCGGGGGCCAGCAATCAGCCCCAGCATTTT.

This clonotype occurred many times. The chain is built from TRBV29-1 and TRBJ2-7, with 8 nucleotides matching TRBD1. V trimming: 3 bases; J trimming: 2 bases; junction bases outside the gene matches: 9. The CDR3 loop spans 15 amino acids. From germline, CDR1 is SQVTM and CDR2 ANQGSEA. The CDR3 bases are TGCAGCGTTGACTCGAGACAGGGGTCCACCTACGAGCAGTACTTC. Its protein product is CSVDSRQGSTYEQYF.

As to this clonotype: A far bigger clonotype differs at one base, so this is likely a read error. V gene TRBV7-9 combines with J gene TRBJ1-2; D gene unclear. CDR3 size: 12 residues. V lost 1 base and J lost 4, with 4 bases in between. The germline CDR1 and CDR2 sequences are SEHNR and FQNEAQ (reference sequence). CDR3 amino acids: CASSLESYGYTF. CDR3 sequence (DNA): TGTGCCAGCAGCTTAGAGAGCTATGGCTACACCTTC.

The chain joins TRBV10-3 to TRBJ1-1; D uncertain. V lost 3 bases to trimming and J lost 5 bases, with 7 bases between them. The germline V gene has CDR1 ENHRY and CDR2 SYGVKD. The CDR3 length is 12 residues. Here the CDR3 DNA reads TGTGCCATCAGTGAAGGGCAGACTGAAGCTTTCTTT. Translated, it gives CAISEGQTEAFF.